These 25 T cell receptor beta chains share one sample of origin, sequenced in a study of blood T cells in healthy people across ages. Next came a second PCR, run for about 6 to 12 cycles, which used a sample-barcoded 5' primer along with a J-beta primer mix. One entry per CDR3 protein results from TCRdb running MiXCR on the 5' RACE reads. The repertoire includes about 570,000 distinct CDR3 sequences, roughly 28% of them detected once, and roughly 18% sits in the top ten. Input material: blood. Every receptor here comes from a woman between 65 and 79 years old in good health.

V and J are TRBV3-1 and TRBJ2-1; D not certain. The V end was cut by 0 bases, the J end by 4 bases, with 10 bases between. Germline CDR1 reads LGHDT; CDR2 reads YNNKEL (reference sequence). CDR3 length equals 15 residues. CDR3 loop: CASSQEDRLYNEQFF. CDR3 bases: TGTGCCAGCAGCCAAGAGGATCGCCTGTACAATGAGCAGTTCTTC.

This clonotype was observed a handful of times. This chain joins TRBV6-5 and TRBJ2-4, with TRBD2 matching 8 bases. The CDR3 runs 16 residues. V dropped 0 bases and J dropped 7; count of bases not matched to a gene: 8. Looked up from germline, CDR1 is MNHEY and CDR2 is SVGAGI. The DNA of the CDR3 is TGTGCCAGCAGTTACTCGTCGCGGGGGGCGGGGAACATTCAGTACTTC. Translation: CASSYSSRGAGNIQYF.

In nucleotides, the CDR3 is TGTGCCAGCAGCACCCCGGGGACAGGGGGCGAAACTGAAGCTTTCTTT. Its protein is CASSTPGTGGETEAFF. V gene TRBV7-9 combines with J gene TRBJ1-1, with TRBD1 matching 12 bases. The CDR3 is made up of 16 amino acids. V was clipped by 5 bases and J by 5 bases; unmatched bases: 9. Looked up from germline, CDR1 is SEHNR and CDR2 is FQNEAQ (reference sequence).

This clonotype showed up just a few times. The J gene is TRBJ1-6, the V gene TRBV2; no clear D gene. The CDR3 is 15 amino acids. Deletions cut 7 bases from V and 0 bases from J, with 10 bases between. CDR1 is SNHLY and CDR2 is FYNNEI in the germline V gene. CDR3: CASTGQSSYNSPLHF. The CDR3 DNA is TGTGCCAGCACTGGTCAGAGCTCCTATAATTCACCCCTCCACTTT.

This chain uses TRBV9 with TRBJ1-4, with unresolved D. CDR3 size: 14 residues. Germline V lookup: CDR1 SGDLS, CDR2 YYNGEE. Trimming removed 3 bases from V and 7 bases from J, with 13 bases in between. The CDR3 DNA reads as TGTGCCAGCAGCGAGGGCCCTTCCCGTGAAAAACTGTTTTTT. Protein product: CASSEGPSREKLFF.

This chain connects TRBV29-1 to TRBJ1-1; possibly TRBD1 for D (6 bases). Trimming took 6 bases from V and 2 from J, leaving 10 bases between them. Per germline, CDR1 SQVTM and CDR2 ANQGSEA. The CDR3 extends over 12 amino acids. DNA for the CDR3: TGCAGCGTAGGACAGATAAACACTGAAGCTTTCTTT. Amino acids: CSVGQINTEAFF.

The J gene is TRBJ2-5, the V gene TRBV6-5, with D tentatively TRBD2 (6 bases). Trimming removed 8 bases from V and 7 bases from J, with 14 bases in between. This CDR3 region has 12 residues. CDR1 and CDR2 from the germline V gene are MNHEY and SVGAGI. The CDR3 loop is CASGGNKRTQYF. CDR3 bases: TGTGCCAGCGGGGGGAACAAAAGGACCCAGTACTTC.

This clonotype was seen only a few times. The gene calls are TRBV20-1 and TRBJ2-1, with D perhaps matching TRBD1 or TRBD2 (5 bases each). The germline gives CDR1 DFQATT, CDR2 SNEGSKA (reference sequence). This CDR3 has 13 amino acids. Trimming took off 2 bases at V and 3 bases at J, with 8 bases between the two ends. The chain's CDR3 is CSARWGNYNEQFF. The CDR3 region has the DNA TGCAGTGCTAGATGGGGGAACTACAATGAGCAGTTCTTC.

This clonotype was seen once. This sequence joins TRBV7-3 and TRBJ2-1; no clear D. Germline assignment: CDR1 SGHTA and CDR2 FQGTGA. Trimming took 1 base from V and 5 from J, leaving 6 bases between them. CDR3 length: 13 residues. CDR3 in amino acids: CASSLSVNNEQFF. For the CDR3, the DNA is TGTGCCAGCAGCTTAAGTGTGAACAATGAGCAGTTCTTC.

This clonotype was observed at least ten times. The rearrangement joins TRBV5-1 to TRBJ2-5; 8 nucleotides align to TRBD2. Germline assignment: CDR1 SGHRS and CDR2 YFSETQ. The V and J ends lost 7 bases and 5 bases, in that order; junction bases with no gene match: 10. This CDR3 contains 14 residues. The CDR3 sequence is CASVPGGAKETQYF. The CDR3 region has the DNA TGCGCCAGCGTCCCCGGGGGGGCCAAGGAGACCCAGTACTTC.

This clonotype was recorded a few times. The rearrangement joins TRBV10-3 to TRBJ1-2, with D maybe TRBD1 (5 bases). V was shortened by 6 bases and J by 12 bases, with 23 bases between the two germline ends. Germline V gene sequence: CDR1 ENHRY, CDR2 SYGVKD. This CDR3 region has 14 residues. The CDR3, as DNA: TGTGCCATCAGCGCAGGAATGGGGCAAGGAGGCCACACCTTC. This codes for CAISAGMGQGGHTF.

CDR3 DNA sequence: TGTGCCAGCAGACTACGGGGTAGCTCCTACGAGCAGTACTTC. Amino acids: CASRLRGSSYEQYF. J is TRBJ2-7 and V is TRBV7-2, with D perhaps TRBD2 (5 bases). Trimming removed 6 bases at V and 0 bases at J, with 12 bases between. The germline gives CDR1 SGHTA, CDR2 FQGNSA. This CDR3 has 14 residues. Together with reference TRBV7-2 and TRBJ2-7, the CDR3 gives the full variable domain: GAGVSQSPSNKVTEKGKDVELRCDPISGHTALYWYRQSLGQGLEFLIYFQGNSAPDKSGLPSDRFSAERTGGSVSTLTIQRTQQEDSAVYLCASRLRGSSYEQYFGPGTRLTVT.

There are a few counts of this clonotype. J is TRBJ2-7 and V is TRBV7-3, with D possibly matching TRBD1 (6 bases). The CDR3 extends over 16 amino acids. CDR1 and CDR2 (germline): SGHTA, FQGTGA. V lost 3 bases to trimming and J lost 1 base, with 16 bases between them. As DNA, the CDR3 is TGTGCCAGCAGCTTGGGGGCACCTCTTCAGTCCTACGAGCAGTACTTC. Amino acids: CASSLGAPLQSYEQYF.

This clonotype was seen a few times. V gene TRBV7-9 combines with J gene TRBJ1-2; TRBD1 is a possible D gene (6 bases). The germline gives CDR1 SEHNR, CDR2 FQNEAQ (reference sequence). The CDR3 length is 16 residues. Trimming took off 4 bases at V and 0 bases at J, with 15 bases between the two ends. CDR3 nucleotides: TGTGCCAGCAGCTCGCCTGCAGGACAGACTAACTATGGCTACACCTTC. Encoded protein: CASSSPAGQTNYGYTF.

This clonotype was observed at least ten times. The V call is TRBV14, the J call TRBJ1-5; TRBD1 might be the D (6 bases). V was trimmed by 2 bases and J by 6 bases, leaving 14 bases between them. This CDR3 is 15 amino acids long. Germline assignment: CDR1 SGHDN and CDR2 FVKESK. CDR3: CASSQFEGVGQPQHF. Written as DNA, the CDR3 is TGTGCCAGCAGCCAATTCGAGGGGGTTGGTCAGCCCCAGCATTTT.

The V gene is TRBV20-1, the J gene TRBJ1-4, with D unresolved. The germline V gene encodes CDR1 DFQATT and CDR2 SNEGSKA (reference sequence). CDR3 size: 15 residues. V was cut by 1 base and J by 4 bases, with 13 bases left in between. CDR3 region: CSARASSTINEKLFF. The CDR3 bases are TGCAGTGCTAGAGCCAGCTCTACCATTAATGAAAAACTGTTTTTT.

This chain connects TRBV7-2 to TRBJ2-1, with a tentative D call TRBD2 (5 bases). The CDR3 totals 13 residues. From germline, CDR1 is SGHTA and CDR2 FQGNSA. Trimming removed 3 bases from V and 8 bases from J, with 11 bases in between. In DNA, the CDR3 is TGTGCCAGCAGCTTTAGACTATACGATGAGCAGTTCTTC. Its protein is CASSFRLYDEQFF.

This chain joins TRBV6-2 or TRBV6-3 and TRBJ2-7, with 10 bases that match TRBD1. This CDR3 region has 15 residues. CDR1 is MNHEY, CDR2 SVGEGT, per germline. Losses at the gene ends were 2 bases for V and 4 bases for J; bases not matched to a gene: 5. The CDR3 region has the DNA TGTGCCAGCAGTTACGACAGGGGGCCCACTTACGAGCAGTACTTC. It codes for CASSYDRGPTYEQYF.

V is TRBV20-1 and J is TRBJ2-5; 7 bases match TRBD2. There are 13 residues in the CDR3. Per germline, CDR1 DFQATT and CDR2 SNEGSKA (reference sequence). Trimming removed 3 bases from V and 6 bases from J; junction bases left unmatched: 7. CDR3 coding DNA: TGCAGTGCTAGTTACGGGGGGATGAAGACCCAGTACTTC. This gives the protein CSASYGGMKTQYF.

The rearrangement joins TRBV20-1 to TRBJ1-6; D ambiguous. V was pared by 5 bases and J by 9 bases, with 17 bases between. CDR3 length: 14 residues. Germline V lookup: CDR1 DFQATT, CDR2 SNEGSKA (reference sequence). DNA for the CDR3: TGCAGTGCTCGACCCGCCGGGGAGGGTTCACCCCTCCACTTT. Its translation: CSARPAGEGSPLHF.

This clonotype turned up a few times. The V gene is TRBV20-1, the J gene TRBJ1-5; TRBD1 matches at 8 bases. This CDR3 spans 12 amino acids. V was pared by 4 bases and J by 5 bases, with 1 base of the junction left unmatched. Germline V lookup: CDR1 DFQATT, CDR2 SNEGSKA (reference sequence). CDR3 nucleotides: TGCAGTGCTACACAGGGGGATCAGCCCCAGCATTTT. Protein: CSATQGDQPQHF.

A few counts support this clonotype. The DNA of the CDR3 is TGTGCCAGCTCACCTGACCGGGCCGCGGAGACCCAGTACTTC. It specifies CASSPDRAAETQYF. The chain employs TRBV18 and TRBJ2-5, with D hard to call. Trimming shortened V by 3 bases and J by 5 bases, and 13 bases separated the two germline ends. CDR3 length: 14 amino acids. CDR1 and CDR2 (germline): KGHSH, LQKENI.

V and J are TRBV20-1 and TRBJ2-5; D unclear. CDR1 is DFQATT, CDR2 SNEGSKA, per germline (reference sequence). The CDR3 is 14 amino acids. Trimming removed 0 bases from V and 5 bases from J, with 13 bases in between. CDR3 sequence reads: CSARDPNVPETQYF. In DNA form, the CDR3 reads TGCAGTGCTAGAGATCCCAATGTCCCTGAGACCCAGTACTTC.

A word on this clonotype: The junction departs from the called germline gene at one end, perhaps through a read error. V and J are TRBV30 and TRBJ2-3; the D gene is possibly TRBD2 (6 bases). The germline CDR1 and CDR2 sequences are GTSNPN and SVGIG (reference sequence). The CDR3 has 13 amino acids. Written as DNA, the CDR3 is TGTGCCAGGGGTGGCGGGGTGACAGATATGCAGTATTTT. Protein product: CARGGGVTDMQYF.

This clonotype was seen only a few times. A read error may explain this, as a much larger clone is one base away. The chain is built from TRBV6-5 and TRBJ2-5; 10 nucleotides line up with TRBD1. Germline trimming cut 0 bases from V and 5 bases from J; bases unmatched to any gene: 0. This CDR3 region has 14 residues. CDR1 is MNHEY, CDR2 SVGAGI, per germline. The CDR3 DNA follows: TGTGCCAGCAGTTACTCGGGACAGGGGGAGACCCAGTACTTC. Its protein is CASSYSGQGETQYF.